A selection of T cell receptor beta chains follows, all from one sample in a study of low-dose radiotherapy and immunotherapy resistance in tumors. From the reads, TCRdb called clonotypes with MiXCR, one entry per CDR3 protein. Of more than 30,000 distinct CDR3 sequences in the sample, approximately 49% are singletons; the top ten hold roughly 5.8%. The sample in question was PBMCs, obtained after low-dose radiotherapy plus immunotherapy. The receptors were gathered from a male donor with gallbladder cancer. Both conserved end residues are part of each CDR3.

J: TRBJ2-5
V: TRBV10-3
CDR3: CAISDRGSGTQYF

J: TRBJ2-1
V: TRBV3-1
CDR3: CASSPGTGVFDEQFF

J: TRBJ1-1
V: TRBV27
CDR3: CASSLRVFNTEAFF

J: TRBJ2-1
V: TRBV28
CDR3: CASTLTSGSYNEQFF

J: TRBJ1-6
V: TRBV28
CDR3: CASNPKLGTNSPLHF

J: TRBJ2-1
V: TRBV20-1
CDR3: CRPGGSSYNEQFF

J: TRBJ2-7
V: TRBV9
CDR3: CASSVGAGSYEQYF

J: TRBJ2-7
V: TRBV28
CDR3: CAASGDYEQYF

J: TRBJ2-7
V: TRBV5-1
CDR3: CASSLTQGPNEQYF

J: TRBJ2-2
V: TRBV21-1
CDR3: CASRGSPGSCFF

J: TRBJ2-7
V: TRBV12-3/TRBV12-4
CDR3: CASSFGSSYEQYF

J: TRBJ2-1
V: TRBV7-2
CDR3: CASSLDRGVYNEQFF

J: TRBJ1-1
V: TRBV5-6
CDR3: CASSLGPGEAFF

J: TRBJ2-1
V: TRBV27
CDR3: CASSLSRVNNEQFF

J: TRBJ2-5
V: TRBV2
CDR3: CASSERGETQYF

J: TRBJ2-5
V: TRBV20-1
CDR3: CSARDSGPKSSAETQYF

J: TRBJ2-7
V: TRBV7-2
CDR3: CASSSLTWRSEQYF

J: TRBJ1-4
V: TRBV6-2/TRBV6-3
CDR3: CASSHGQGATNEKLFF

J: TRBJ2-7
V: TRBV9
CDR3: CASSVGDGAYEQYF

J: TRBJ2-6
V: TRBV27
CDR3: CASSLSSGANVLTF

J: TRBJ2-3
V: TRBV9
CDR3: CASSVEGFDTQYF

J: TRBJ1-1
V: TRBV2
CDR3: CASKASASNTEAFF

J: TRBJ2-1
V: TRBV1
CDR3: CASSQDEGTSGGSVYNEQFF

J: TRBJ1-1
V: TRBV3-1
CDR3: CASSQGTYTEAFF

J: TRBJ1-1
V: TRBV20-1
CDR3: CSARDAGTVNTEAFF

J: TRBJ1-5
V: TRBV2
CDR3: CASSEGAPYSNQPQHF

J: TRBJ2-7
V: TRBV6-5
CDR3: CASSYAYSAQAYEQYF

J: TRBJ1-5
V: TRBV6-5
CDR3: CASRIRREWLRPAYVPQHF

J: TRBJ2-1
V: TRBV5-1
CDR3: CASSLGQSIYNEQFF

J: TRBJ2-1
V: TRBV27
CDR3: CASSLTPSGYNEQFF

J: TRBJ1-1
V: TRBV29-1
CDR3: CSAGGGWGTEAFF

J: TRBJ2-7
V: TRBV6-1
CDR3: CASSEAGGQYF

J: TRBJ2-7
V: TRBV5-4
CDR3: CASSGYRGNEQYF

J: TRBJ2-5
V: TRBV20-1
CDR3: CSYKTGGLETQYF

J: TRBJ1-1
V: TRBV3-1
CDR3: CASSQLQGMNTEAFF

J: TRBJ2-1
V: TRBV2
CDR3: CASSPLAGANLYNEQFF

J: TRBJ2-1
V: TRBV29-1
CDR3: CSVGQRDEQFF

J: TRBJ1-4
V: TRBV29-1
CDR3: CSVGTDGNEKLFF

J: TRBJ2-5
V: TRBV23-1
CDR3: CASSHRALREETQYF

J: TRBJ2-3
V: TRBV28
CDR3: CASSFSGRALDTQYF

J: TRBJ2-3
V: TRBV28
CDR3: CASIPIKGTSGRGMDTQYF

J: TRBJ2-1
V: TRBV5-4
CDR3: CASSLGSGSYNEQFF

J: TRBJ1-1
V: TRBV6-1
CDR3: CASSEDRGGSRAFF

J: TRBJ2-5
V: TRBV20-1
CDR3: CSAHAGPQYF

J: TRBJ2-5
V: TRBV5-8
CDR3: CASSSETQGPETQYF

J: TRBJ1-6
V: TRBV12-3/TRBV12-4
CDR3: CASSLISYNSPLHF

J: TRBJ2-4
V: TRBV6-1
CDR3: CAISDGDPGIQYF

J: TRBJ2-5
V: TRBV6-1
CDR3: CATGDFMEETQYF

J: TRBJ2-4
V: TRBV29-1
CDR3: CSGGEAKNIQYF

J: TRBJ1-2
V: TRBV5-1
CDR3: CASSNIAGVTNYGYTF

J: TRBJ1-1
V: TRBV6-2/TRBV6-3
CDR3: CASSRDKGNTEAFF

J: TRBJ1-5
V: TRBV5-5
CDR3: CASSSSGGVGTGAPQHF

J: TRBJ2-5
V: TRBV5-1
CDR3: CASSLNAKETQYF

J: TRBJ2-1
V: TRBV6-2/TRBV6-3
CDR3: CASGPGQGYYNEQFF

J: TRBJ2-1
V: TRBV5-1
CDR3: CASSPATTGGRNEQFF

J: TRBJ2-7
V: TRBV20-1
CDR3: CSARARGPAGADEQYF

J: TRBJ2-3
V: TRBV6-4
CDR3: CASSEAGGTDTQYF